What follows describes a single T cell receptor (beta chain). How the authors handled the data: Estimated nucleated cell counts came from reference gene primer amplification. The repertoire was sequenced with immunoSEQ multiplex PCR; TCRdb's copy has only in-frame clones and lacks some. V and J calls and clone size are as listed in that table; D and trimming were resolved from the DNA. The sample has 280,000 or so clones, about 91% seen once. This sample is part of a study of blood T cell repertoires in COVID-19. Study as a whole: The origin of the acute and convalescent COVID-19 samples was the United States, Italy and Spain.

The sequencing sample was made of peripheral blood. This sequence was found in a woman younger than 45 who had recovered from COVID-19.

The CDR3 protein is CASSLTREETQYF. CDR3 DNA: TGTGCCAGCAGCTTAACCAGGGAAGAGACCCAGTACTTC. The rearrangement uses TRBV7-3 and TRBJ2-5, with D perhaps TRBD1 (5 bases). The V gene lost 0 bases and the J gene lost 3 bases, with 5 bases spanning the gap. The length of the CDR3 is 13 residues. Per germline, CDR1 SGHTA and CDR2 FQGTGA.